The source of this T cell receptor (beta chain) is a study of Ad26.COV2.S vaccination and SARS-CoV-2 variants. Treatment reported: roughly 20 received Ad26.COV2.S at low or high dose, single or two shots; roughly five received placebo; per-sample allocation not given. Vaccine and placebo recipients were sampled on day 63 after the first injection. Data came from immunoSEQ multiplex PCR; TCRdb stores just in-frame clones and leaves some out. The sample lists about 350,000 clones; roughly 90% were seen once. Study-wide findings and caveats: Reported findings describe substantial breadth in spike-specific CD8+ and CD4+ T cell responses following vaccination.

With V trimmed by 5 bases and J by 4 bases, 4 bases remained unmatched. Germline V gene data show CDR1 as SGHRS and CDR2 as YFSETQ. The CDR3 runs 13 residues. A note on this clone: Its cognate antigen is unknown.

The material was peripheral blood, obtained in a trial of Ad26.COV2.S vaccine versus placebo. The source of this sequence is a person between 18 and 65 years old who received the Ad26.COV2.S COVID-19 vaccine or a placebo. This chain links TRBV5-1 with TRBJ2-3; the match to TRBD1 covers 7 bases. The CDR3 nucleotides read TGCGCCAGCAGTTTCCAGGGGGCAGATACGCAGTATTTT. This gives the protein CASSFQGADTQYF.